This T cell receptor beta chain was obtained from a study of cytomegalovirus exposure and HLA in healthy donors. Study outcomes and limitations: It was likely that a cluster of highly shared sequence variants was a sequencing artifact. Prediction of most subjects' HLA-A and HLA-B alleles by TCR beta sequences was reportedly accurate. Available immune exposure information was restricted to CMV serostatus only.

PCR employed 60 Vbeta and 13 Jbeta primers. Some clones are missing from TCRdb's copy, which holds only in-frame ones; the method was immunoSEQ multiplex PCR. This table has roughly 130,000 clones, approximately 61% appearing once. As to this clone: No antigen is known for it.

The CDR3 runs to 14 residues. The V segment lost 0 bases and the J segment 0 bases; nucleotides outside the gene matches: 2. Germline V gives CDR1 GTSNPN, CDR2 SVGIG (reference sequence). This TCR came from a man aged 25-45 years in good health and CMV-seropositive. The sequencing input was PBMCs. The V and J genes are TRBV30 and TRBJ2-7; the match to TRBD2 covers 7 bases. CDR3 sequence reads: CAWSVGGSSYEQYF. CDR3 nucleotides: TGTGCCTGGAGTGTAGGCGGGAGCTCCTACGAGCAGTACTTC. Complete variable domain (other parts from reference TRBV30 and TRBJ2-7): SQTIHQWPATLVQPVGSPLSLECTVEGTSNPNLYWYRQAAGRGLQLLFYSVGIGQISSEVPQNLSASRPQDRQFILSSKKLLLSDSGFYLCAWSVGGSSYEQYFGPGTRLTVT.